This T cell receptor (beta chain) emerged from a study of T cells in Graves' hyperthyroidism and ophthalmopathy. This clonotype has at least ten counts. The target antigen is unknown. General study findings and limits: Also found in blood were most expanded thyroid clonotypes above 0.001.

The V end lost 4 bases, the J end lost 3 bases, and 9 bases lay between the germline ends. The CDR3 spans 13 residues. Germline loops: CDR1 KGHDR, CDR2 SFDVKD. From RNA transcripts, TCR beta CDR3 regions were amplified. Researchers ran a first-round RT-PCR on the TCR CDR3 using the HTBI primer set. A single record per CDR3 protein comes from TCRdb applying MiXCR to the multiplex PCR reads. Of under 700,000 distinct CDR3 sequences listed, around 45% are singletons. Sequenced material: peripheral blood or thyroid tissue (not recorded which). The rearrangement joins TRBV24-1 to TRBJ2-7, with D tentatively TRBD1 (5 bases). This receptor was obtained from a woman aged 18-29 years with Graves' hyperthyroidism. Here the CDR3 reads CATSEARGYEQYF. The CDR3 DNA is TGTGCCACCAGTGAAGCAAGGGGCTACGAGCAGTACTTC.